Below are 20 T cell receptor beta chains sequenced from a single sample in a study of cytomegalovirus exposure and HLA in healthy donors. The PCR had 60 Vbeta and 13 Jbeta primers. Using immunoSEQ multiplex PCR, the repertoire was profiled, and TCRdb retains in-frame clones only, with some absent. The sample includes 85,000 to 95,000 clones, around 8% of them seen just once. Sequencing was carried out using PBMCs. The receptor source for this set is a man aged 50-60 years in good health and CMV-seronegative.

The rearrangement joins TRBV27 to TRBJ2-5, with 10 bases identical to TRBD1. The end of the DNA is better explained by TRBJ2-7, so the J call may be wrong. CDR1 is MNHEY and CDR2 is SMNVEV in the germline V gene (reference sequence). The CDR3 is 16 amino acids. The CDR3 here is CASSLALGTGDREQYF. The CDR3 DNA reads TGTGCCAGCAGTTTAGCGCTCGGGACAGGGGATCGCGAGCAGTACTTC.

The chain joins TRBV2 to TRBJ1-2, with D unclear. The CDR3 has 15 amino acids. V was clipped by 6 bases and J by 4 bases, with 18 bases between them. The germline gives CDR1 SNHLY, CDR2 FYNNEI. CDR3 in DNA: TGTGCCAGCAGACCTTGGGGAGCTCCGACCTATGGCTACACCTTC. Its protein is CASRPWGAPTYGYTF.

Only a few counts were recorded for this clone. The J gene is TRBJ2-7, the V gene TRBV5-8; D may be TRBD1 (5 bases). The CDR3 totals 14 residues. V was cut by 4 bases and J by 3 bases, with 14 bases left in between. Germline V lookup: CDR1 SGHTS, CDR2 YDEGEE. CDR3 DNA: TGTGCCAGCAGCCCCCGGCAGGGCCACTACGAGCAGTACTTC. It yields the protein CASSPRQGHYEQYF.

The chain recombines TRBV4-3 with TRBJ2-1; the match to TRBD1 covers 10 bases. Germline CDR1 reads LGHNA; CDR2 reads YSLEER. This CDR3 spans 16 amino acids. V lost 3 bases and J lost 8; bases outside the gene matches: 10. CDR3 DNA: TGCGCCAGCAGCCAGAACCCGGGACAGGGGTTCGATGAGCAGTTCTTC. It specifies CASSQNPGQGFDEQFF.

This clone came up a few times. The chain has TRBV7-9 and TRBJ1-3, with a weak D call TRBD1 (6 bases). CDR3 length: 15 amino acids. Germline CDR1 SEHNR, CDR2 FQNEAQ (reference sequence). The ends were cut back, 5 bases at V and 4 bases at J, with 15 bases in the middle. DNA for the CDR3: TGTGCCAGCAGCCCCGGGGGGGGCCCAGGAAACACCATATATTTT. Translated: CASSPGGGPGNTIYF.

V usage is TRBV5-4 and J usage is TRBJ2-7, with 7 nucleotides matching TRBD1. V shed 4 bases and J 3 bases; nucleotides not matched to a gene: 4. This CDR3 spans 13 amino acids. CDR1 is SGHNT and CDR2 is YYREEE in the germline V gene (reference sequence). Here the CDR3 DNA reads TGTGCCAGCAGCGACGACAGGGTCTACGAGCAGTACTTC. Amino acids: CASSDDRVYEQYF. Based on the CDR3 plus reference TRBV5-4 and TRBJ2-7, the full variable domain is ETGVTQSPTHLIKTRGQQVTLRCSSQSGHNTVSWYQQALGQGPQFIFQYYREEENGRGNFPPRFSGLQFPNYSSELNVNALELDDSALYLCASSDDRVYEQYFGPGTRLTVT.

Of note for this clone: At one boundary the junction diverges from the germline segment, which might be a read error. The chain has TRBV9 and TRBJ2-2; TRBD2 is a possible D gene (7 bases). This CDR3 region has 15 residues. CDR1 and CDR2 (germline): SGDLS, YYNGEE. CDR3 coding DNA: TGTGCCAGCAGAGTAGGGGGGGGCGCGGTCGGGGAGCTGTTTTTT. Translation: CASRVGGGAVGELFF.

The V gene is TRBV5-1, the J gene TRBJ1-1, with 7 nucleotides matching TRBD1. Germline values: CDR1 SGHRS, CDR2 YFSETQ. With V trimmed by 4 bases and J by 3 bases, 9 bases remained unmatched. This CDR3 has 15 amino acids. CDR3 DNA sequence: TGCGCCAGCAGCGGAATAACAGGGGCTGACACTGAAGCTTTCTTT. Its translation: CASSGITGADTEAFF.

This clone was detected only a few times. This sequence joins TRBV19 and TRBJ1-5; D possibly corresponds to TRBD1 (5 bases). This CDR3 is 15 amino acids long. V lost 4 bases to trimming and J lost 5 bases, with 15 bases between them. Looked up from germline, CDR1 is LNHDA and CDR2 is SQIVND (reference sequence). The CDR3 DNA sequence: TGTGCCAGTAGTAATCATCAGGGCCACCATCAGCCCCAGCATTTT. It specifies CASSNHQGHHQPQHF.

The J gene is TRBJ2-7, the V gene TRBV6-1; 7 nucleotides match TRBD2. Germline trimming cut 5 bases from V and 5 bases from J; bases unmatched to any gene: 3. The germline gives CDR1 MNHNS, CDR2 SASEGT. CDR3 length: 12 amino acids. The CDR3 sequence is CASSWGGDEQYF. The CDR3 nucleotides read TGTGCCAGCAGTTGGGGAGGGGACGAGCAGTACTTC.

J is TRBJ2-3 and V is TRBV7-8; 9 bases fit TRBD2. Unmatched junction bases numbered 5, after V lost 4 bases and J lost 6 bases. The CDR3 spans 14 residues. CDR1 and CDR2 from the germline V gene are SGHVS and FQNEAQ. CDR3 coding DNA: TGTGCCAGCAGCTCACCAAGCGGGGGGGATACGCAGTATTTT. This sequence encodes CASSSPSGGDTQYF.

This clone has a handful of counts. The chain is built from TRBV7-9 and TRBJ1-4; TRBD1 agrees at 7 bases. Germline loops: CDR1 SEHNR, CDR2 FQNEAQ (reference sequence). CDR3 length: 15 amino acids. After removal of 5 bases from V and 8 bases from J, the junction contained 11 bases not matched to a gene. CDR3 DNA: TGTGCCAGCAGCGCCGAAACAGGGGATTCAGAAAAACTGTTTTTT. Translating it yields CASSAETGDSEKLFF.

The sample holds one count of this clone. The J gene is TRBJ1-1, the V gene TRBV11-1; D may be TRBD1 (6 bases). V lost 5 bases and J lost 0, with 19 bases in between. Germline loops: CDR1 SGHAT, CDR2 FQDESV (reference sequence). This CDR3 is 17 amino acids long. The CDR3, as DNA: TGTGCCAGCAGCCGGGACCACGGGACACTCATGAACACTGAAGCTTTCTTT. Translating it yields CASSRDHGTLMNTEAFF.

This clone has only a few counts. The J gene is TRBJ1-1, the V gene TRBV28, with D perhaps TRBD1 (6 bases). Germline CDR1 MDHEN, CDR2 SYDVKM. The CDR3 extends over 15 amino acids. V shed 6 bases and J shed 2 bases, with 16 bases lying between them. The CDR3 region is CASSLQGPTNTEAFF. DNA for the CDR3: TGTGCCAGCAGCCTCCAGGGGCCAACTAACACTGAAGCTTTCTTT.

The chain links TRBV21-1 to TRBJ1-3; the D call TRBD1 from the table was never checked on the DNA. TRBV21-1 constitutes a pseudogene. The CDR3 sequence is 15 residues long. The CDR3 DNA reads as TGTGCCAGCAGCAAAGACGACAGCTCTGGAAACACCATATATTTT. Its protein product is CASSKDDSSGNTIYF.

This clone occurred a few times. The V and J genes are TRBV7-9 and TRBJ1-3; D perhaps matches TRBD1 (5 bases). Germline lookup yields CDR1 SEHNR and CDR2 FQNEAQ (reference sequence). The CDR3 is 14 residues long. V dropped 4 bases and J dropped 2 bases, with 9 bases sitting between them. This CDR3 is CASSSRDPGNTIYF. For the CDR3, the DNA is TGTGCCAGCAGCTCCAGGGATCCTGGAAACACCATATATTTT. Looking up the rest from reference TRBV7-9 and TRBJ1-3 gives the full variable domain: DTGVSQNPRHKITKRGQNVTFRCDPISEHNRLYWYRQTLGQGPEFLTYFQNEAQLEKSRLLSDRFSAERPKGSFSTLEIQRTEQGDSAMYLCASSSRDPGNTIYFGEGSWLTVV.

The J gene is TRBJ1-2, the V gene TRBV4-2; TRBD1 is a possible D gene (6 bases). The V end was cut by 0 bases, the J end by 8 bases, with 19 bases between. The CDR3 sequence is 16 residues long. Germline V gene sequence: CDR1 LGHNA, CDR2 YNFKEQ. CDR3 DNA: TGTGCCAGCAGCCAAGATGGGAAAAGGGGGATTTTCGGCTACACCTTC. This codes for CASSQDGKRGIFGYTF.

This sequence joins TRBV6-1 and TRBJ1-3; maybe TRBD1 (6 bases). This CDR3 is built from 16 residues. CDR1 and CDR2 (germline): MNHNS, SASEGT. V lost 2 bases, J lost 4 bases, and 15 bases lay in between. The CDR3, as DNA: TGTGCCAGCAGTGAATTCGTACGGACAGAGGGAAACACCATATATTTT. Its translation: CASSEFVRTEGNTIYF.

CDR3: CASSRLAGDEQYF. The CDR3 region has the DNA TGTGCCAGCAGTAGACTAGCGGGAGACGAGCAGTACTTC. This rearrangement joins TRBV25-1 to TRBJ2-7, with 12 positions matching TRBD2. The germline V gene has CDR1 MGHDK and CDR2 SYGVNS. The CDR3 contains 13 residues. After removal of 5 bases from V and 5 bases from J, the junction contained 1 base not matched to a gene.

J is TRBJ2-5 and V is TRBV29-1, with 11 bases aligning to TRBD1. The germline V gene has CDR1 SQVTM and CDR2 ANQGSEA. V was pared by 4 bases and J by 1 base, with 5 bases of the junction left unmatched. There are 15 residues in the CDR3. CDR3 protein: CSVAGDRGTQETQYF. The DNA for the CDR3 is TGCAGCGTTGCCGGGGACAGGGGGACCCAAGAGACCCAGTACTTC.